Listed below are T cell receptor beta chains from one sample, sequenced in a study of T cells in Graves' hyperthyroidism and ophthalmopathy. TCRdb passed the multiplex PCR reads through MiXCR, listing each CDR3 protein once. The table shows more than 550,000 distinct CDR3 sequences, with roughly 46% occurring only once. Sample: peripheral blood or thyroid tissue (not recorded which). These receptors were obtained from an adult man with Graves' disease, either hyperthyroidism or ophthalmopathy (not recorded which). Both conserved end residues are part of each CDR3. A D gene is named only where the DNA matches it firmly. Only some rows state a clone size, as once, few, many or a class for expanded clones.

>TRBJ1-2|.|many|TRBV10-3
CAISAETKNGYTF
TGTGCCATCAGTGCGGAGACAAAGAATGGCTACACCTTC
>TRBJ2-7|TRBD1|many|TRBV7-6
CASSNGQGSYEQYF
TGTGCTAGCAGCAACGGACAGGGCTCCTACGAGCAGTACTTC
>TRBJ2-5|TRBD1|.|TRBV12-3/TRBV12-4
CASSPDRGGRETQYF
TGTGCCAGCAGTCCCGACAGGGGTGGTCGAGAGACCCAGTACTTC
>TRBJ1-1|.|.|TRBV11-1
CASSLAVWARNTEAFF
TGTGCCAGCAGCTTAGCAGTGTGGGCCAGGAACACTGAAGCTTTCTTT
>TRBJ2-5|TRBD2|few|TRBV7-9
CASSRTSGRAPRMSQYF
TGTGCCAGCAGCCGGACTAGCGGGAGAGCTCCTAGGATGAGCCAGTACTTC
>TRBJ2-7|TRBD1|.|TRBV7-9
CASSQEGDRVTYEQYF
TGTGCCAGCAGCCAAGAAGGGGACAGGGTAACCTACGAGCAGTACTTC
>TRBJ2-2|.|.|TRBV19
CASHGLGAGELFF
TGTGCCAGCCACGGATTAGGAGCCGGGGAGCTGTTTTTT
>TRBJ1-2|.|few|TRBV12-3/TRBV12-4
CASSPGSHNYGYTF
TGTGCCAGCAGCCCCGGCTCACATAACTATGGCTACACCTTC
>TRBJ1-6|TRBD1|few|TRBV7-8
CASSSYRGSNSPLHF
TGTGCCAGCAGCTCTTACAGGGGTTCCAATTCACCCCTCCACTTT
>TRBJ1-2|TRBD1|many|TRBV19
CASSMDRVQWGYTF
TGTGCCAGTAGTATGGACAGGGTTCAATGGGGCTACACCTTC
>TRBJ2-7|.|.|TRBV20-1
CSAMDTGTYEQYF
TGCAGTGCTATGGATACAGGGACCTACGAGCAGTACTTC
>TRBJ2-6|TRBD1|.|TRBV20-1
CSARATGGNVLTF
TGCAGTGCTAGAGCGACAGGGGGCAACGTCCTGACTTTC